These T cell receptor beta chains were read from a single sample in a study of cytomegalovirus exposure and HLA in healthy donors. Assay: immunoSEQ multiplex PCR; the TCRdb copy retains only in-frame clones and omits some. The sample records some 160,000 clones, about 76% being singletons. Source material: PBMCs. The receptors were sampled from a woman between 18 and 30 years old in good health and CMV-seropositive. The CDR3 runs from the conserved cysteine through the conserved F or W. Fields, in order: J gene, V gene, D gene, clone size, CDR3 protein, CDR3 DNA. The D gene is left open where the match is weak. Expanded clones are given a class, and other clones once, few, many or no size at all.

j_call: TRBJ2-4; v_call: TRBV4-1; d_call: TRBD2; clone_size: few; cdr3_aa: CASSQETSGVAKNIQYF; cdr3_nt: TGCGCCAGCAGCCAAGAGACTAGCGGGGTAGCCAAAAACATTCAGTACTTC
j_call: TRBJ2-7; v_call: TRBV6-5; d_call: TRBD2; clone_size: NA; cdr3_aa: CASSSSASGGYEQYF; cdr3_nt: TGTGCCAGCAGTTCCTCGGCTAGCGGGGGTTACGAGCAGTACTTC
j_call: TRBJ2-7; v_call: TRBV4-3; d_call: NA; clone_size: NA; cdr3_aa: CASSRGTVGEQYF; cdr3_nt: TGCGCCAGCAGCCGCGGGACCGTCGGCGAGCAGTACTTC
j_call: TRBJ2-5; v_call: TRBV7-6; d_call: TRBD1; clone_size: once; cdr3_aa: CASSQRADRGHQETQYF; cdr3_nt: TGTGCCAGCAGTCAGAGGGCGGACAGGGGGCATCAAGAGACCCAGTACTTC
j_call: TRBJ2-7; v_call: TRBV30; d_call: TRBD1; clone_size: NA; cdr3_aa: CAWSPGTGNYEQYF; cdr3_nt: TGTGCCTGGAGTCCCGGGACAGGGAATTACGAGCAGTACTTC
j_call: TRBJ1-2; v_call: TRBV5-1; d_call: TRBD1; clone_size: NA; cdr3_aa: CASSLGYRDRDYGYTF; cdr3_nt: TGCGCCAGCAGCTTGGGCTACCGGGACAGGGACTATGGCTACACCTTC
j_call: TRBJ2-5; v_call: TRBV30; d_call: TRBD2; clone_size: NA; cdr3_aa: CAWSLLAGGQQETQYF; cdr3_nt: TGTGCCTGGAGTTTACTAGCGGGGGGGCAGCAAGAGACTCAGTACTTC
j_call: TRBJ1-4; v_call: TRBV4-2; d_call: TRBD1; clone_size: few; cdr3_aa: CASGGTVGATNEKLFF; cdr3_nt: TGTGCCAGCGGGGGGACAGTTGGGGCAACTAATGAAAAACTGTTTTTT
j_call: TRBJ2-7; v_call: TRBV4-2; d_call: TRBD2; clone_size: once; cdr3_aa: CASSPTGGSSYEQYF; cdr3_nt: TGTGCCAGCTCACCCACGGGGGGGTCCTCCTACGAGCAGTACTTC
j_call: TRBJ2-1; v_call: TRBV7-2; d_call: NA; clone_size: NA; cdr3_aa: CASSSTGDAQYNEQFF; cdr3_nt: TGTGCCAGCAGCTCGACAGGAGACGCGCAGTACAATGAGCAGTTCTTC
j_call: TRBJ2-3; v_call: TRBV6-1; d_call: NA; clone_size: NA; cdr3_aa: CASSEGATVYKGF; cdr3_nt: TGTGCCAGCAGTGAAGGGGCGACAGTCTACAAGGGCTTT
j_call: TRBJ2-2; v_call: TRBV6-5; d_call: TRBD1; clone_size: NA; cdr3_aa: CASGSTGGTGELFF; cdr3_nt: TGTGCCAGCGGGTCGACAGGGGGCACCGGGGAGCTGTTTTTT
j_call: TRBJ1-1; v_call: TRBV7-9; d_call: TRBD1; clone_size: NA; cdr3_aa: CASSSNRGSNTEAFF; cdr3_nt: TGTGCCAGCAGCTCAAACAGGGGATCGAACACTGAAGCTTTCTTT
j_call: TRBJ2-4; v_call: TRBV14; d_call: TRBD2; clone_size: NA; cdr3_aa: CARGGEAKNIQYF; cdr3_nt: TGTGCCAGGGGGGGGGAAGCCAAAAACATTCAGTACTTC
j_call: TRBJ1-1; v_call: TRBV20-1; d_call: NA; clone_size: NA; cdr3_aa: CSAKSQDGAFF; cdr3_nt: TGCAGTGCTAAATCCCAAGACGGGGCTTTCTTT
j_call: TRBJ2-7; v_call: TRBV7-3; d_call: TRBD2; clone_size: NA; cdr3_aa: CASSFSSGGFYEQYF; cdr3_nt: TGTGCCAGCAGCTTCTCTAGCGGGGGTTTCTACGAGCAGTACTTC
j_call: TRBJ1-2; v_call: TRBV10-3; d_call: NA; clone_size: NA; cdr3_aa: CAISAQGGGYTF; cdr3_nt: TGTGCCATCAGTGCGCAGGGAGGCGGCTACACCTTC
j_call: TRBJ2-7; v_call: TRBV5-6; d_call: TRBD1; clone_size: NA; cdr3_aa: CASSPWTGGATWEQYF; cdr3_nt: TGTGCCAGCAGCCCGTGGACAGGGGGCGCGACGTGGGAGCAGTACTTC
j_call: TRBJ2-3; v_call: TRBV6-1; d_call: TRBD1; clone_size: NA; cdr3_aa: CASRDRGLGTDTQYF; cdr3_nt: TGTGCCAGCAGGGACAGGGGGCTCGGCACAGATACGCAGTATTTT
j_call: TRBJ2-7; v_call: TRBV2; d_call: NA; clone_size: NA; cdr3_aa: CASSYSYGQYF; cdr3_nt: TGTGCCAGCAGCTACTCCTACGGGCAGTACTTC
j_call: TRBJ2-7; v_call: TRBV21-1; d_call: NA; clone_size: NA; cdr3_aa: CASSDAGQGRPYEQYF; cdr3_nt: TGTGCCAGCAGCGACGCCGGCCAGGGAAGGCCCTACGAGCAGTACTTC
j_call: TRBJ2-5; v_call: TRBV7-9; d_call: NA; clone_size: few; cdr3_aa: CASSFGRGLETQYF; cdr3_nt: TGTGCCAGCAGCTTTGGCAGGGGATTAGAGACCCAGTACTTC
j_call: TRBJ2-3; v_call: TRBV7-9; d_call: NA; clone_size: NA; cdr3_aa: CASSGISSDTQYF; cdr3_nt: TGTGCCAGCAGCGGAATTAGCTCAGATACGCAGTATTTT
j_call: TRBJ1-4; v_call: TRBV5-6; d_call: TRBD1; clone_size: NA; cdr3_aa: CASSGGQGLLLTNEKLFF; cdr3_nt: TGTGCCAGCAGCGGGGGACAGGGTCTCTTACTAACTAATGAAAAACTGTTTTTT
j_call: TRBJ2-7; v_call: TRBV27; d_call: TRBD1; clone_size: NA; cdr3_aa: CASIRESGGLYEQYF; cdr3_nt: TGTGCCAGCATCCGTGAGTCAGGGGGTCTCTACGAGCAGTACTTC
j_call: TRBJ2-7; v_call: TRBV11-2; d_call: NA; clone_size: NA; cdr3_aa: CASSLDSGGHYEQYF; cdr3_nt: TGTGCCAGCAGCTTAGATTCCGGGGGGCACTACGAGCAGTACTTC
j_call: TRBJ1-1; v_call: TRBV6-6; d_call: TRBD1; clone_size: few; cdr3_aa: CASSYSSGQGLKAFF; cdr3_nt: TGTGCCAGCAGTTACTCTTCAGGACAGGGCCTGAAAGCTTTCTTT
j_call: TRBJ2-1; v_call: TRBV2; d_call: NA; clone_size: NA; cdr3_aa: CASIWGERNEQFF; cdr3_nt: TGTGCCAGCATCTGGGGGGAAAGGAATGAGCAGTTCTTC
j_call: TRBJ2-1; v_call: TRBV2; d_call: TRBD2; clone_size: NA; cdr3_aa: CASRVAGADNEQFF; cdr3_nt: TGTGCCAGCAGAGTAGCGGGGGCGGATAATGAGCAGTTCTTC
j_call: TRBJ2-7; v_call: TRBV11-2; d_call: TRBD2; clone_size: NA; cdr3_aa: CASSLDPTARGGRYEQYF; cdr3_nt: TGTGCCAGCAGCTTAGATCCTACGGCGCGCGGGGGGCGGTACGAGCAGTACTTC
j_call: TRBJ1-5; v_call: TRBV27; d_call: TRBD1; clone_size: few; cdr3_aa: CASSPGQGNNQPQHF; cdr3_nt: TGTGCCAGCAGTCCAGGACAGGGGAACAATCAGCCCCAGCATTTT
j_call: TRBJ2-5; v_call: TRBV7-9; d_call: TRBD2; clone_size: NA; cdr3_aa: CATGGVQETQYF; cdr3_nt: TGTGCCACCGGGGGGGTCCAAGAGACCCAGTACTTC
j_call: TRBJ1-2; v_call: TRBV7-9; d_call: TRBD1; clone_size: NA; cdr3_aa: CASSLHHRGRAGYTF; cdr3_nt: TGTGCCAGCAGCTTACATCACAGGGGGCGTGCTGGCTACACCTTC
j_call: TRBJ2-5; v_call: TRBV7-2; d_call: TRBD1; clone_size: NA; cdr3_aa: CASRTGTGKETQYF; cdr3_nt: TGTGCCAGCAGAACCGGGACAGGGAAAGAGACCCAGTACTTC
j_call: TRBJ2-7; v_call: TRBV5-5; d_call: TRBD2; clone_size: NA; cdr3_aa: CASSGEGSYEQYF; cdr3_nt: TGTGCCAGCAGCGGGGAGGGTAGCTACGAGCAGTACTTC
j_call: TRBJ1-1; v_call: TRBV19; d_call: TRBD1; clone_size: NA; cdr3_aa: CASSIAGQGISNTEAFF; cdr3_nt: TGTGCCAGTAGTATAGCCGGACAGGGGATTTCGAACACTGAAGCTTTCTTT
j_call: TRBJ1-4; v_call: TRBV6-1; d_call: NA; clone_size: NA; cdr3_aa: CASSEGPTNEKLFF; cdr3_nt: TGTGCCAGCAGTGAAGGGCCAACTAATGAAAAACTGTTTTTT
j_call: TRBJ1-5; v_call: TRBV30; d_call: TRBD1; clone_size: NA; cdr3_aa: CAWSSDRGAQPQHF; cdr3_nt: TGTGCCTGGAGTTCCGACAGGGGTGCCCAGCCCCAGCATTTT
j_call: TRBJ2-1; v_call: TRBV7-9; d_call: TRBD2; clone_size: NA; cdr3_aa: CASSLPTSGENNEQFF; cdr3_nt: TGTGCCAGCAGCTTACCGACTAGCGGGGAAAACAATGAGCAGTTCTTC
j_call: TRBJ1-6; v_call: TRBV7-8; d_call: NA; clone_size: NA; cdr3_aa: CASSLRAPQEYSSLHF; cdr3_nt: TGTGCCAGCAGCTTACGGGCCCCACAGGAGTATTCATCCCTCCACTTT
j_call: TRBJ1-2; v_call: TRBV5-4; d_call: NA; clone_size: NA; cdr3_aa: CASSRERGPGYGYTF; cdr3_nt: TGTGCCAGCAGCCGGGAGAGGGGACCGGGGTATGGCTACACCTTC
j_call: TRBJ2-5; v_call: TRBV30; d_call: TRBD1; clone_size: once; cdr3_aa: CAWSADRYGETQYF; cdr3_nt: TGTGCCTGGAGTGCGGACAGGTACGGAGAGACCCAGTACTTC
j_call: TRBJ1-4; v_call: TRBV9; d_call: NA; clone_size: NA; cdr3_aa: CASSPWDNTNEKLFF; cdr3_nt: TGTGCCAGCAGCCCGTGGGACAACACTAATGAAAAACTGTTTTTT
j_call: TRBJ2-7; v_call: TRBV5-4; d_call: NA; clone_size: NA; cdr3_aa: CASSLGSSYEQYF; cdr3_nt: TGTGCCAGCAGCTTGGGGAGCTCCTACGAGCAGTACTTC
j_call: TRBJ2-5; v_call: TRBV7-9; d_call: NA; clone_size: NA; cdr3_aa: CASSLALQVETQYF; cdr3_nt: TGTGCCAGCAGCTTAGCGTTGCAGGTGGAGACCCAGTACTTC
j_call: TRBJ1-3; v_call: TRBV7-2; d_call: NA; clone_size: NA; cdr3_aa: CASRRPAAGNTIYF; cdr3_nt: TGTGCCAGCAGACGGCCTGCGGCTGGAAACACCATATATTTT
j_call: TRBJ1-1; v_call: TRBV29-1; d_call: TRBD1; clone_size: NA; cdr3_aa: CSVPGDRGQNTEAFF; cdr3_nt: TGCAGCGTTCCAGGGGACAGGGGGCAGAACACTGAAGCTTTCTTT
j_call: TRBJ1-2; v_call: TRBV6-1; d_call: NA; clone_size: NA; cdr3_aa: CASSLGGGNYGYTF; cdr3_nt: TGTGCCAGCAGCCTCGGGGGGGGTAACTATGGCTACACCTTC
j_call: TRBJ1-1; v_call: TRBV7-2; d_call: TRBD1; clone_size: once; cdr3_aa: CASSLEQGDTEAFF; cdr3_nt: TGTGCCAGCAGTCTAGAACAGGGGGACACTGAAGCTTTCTTT
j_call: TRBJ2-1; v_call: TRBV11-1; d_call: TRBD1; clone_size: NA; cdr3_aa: CASNNYPGQGYYNEQFF; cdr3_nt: TGTGCCAGCAATAACTACCCGGGACAGGGATATTACAATGAGCAGTTCTTC
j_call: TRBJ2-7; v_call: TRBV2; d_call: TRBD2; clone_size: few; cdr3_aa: CASSDPLAGGGSYEQYF; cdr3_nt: TGTGCCAGCAGTGACCCCCTAGCGGGGGGGGGCTCCTACGAGCAGTACTTC
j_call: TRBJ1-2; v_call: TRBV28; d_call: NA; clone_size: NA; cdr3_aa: CASSPDRSGGYTF; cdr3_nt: TGTGCCAGCAGCCCTGACAGGAGCGGCGGCTACACCTTC
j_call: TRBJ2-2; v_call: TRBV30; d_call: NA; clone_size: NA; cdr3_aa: CAWRTPQGGGTGELFF; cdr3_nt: TGTGCCTGGAGGACCCCCCAGGGAGGTGGCACCGGGGAGCTGTTTTTT